This TCR beta chain emerged from a study of technical replicates of blood from a handful of donors. Produced via immunoSEQ multiplex PCR; TCRdb's table is partial and in-frame only. There are more than 90,000 clones in the sample; roughly 96% occur only once, and just over 0.25% lies in the top ten. The clonotype was recovered from a human donor in good health. The source material was T cells isolated from PBMCs.

The chain's CDR3 is CASSLTGGSYYGYTF. For the CDR3, the DNA is TGTGCCAGCAGCTTAACAGGGGGCTCTTACTATGGCTACACCTTC. The V and J genes are TRBV7-8 and TRBJ1-2; 9 nucleotides match TRBD1. This CDR3 is 15 amino acids long. CDR1 is SGHVS, CDR2 FQNEAQ, per germline. V was clipped by 2 bases and J by 3 bases; unmatched bases: 4.